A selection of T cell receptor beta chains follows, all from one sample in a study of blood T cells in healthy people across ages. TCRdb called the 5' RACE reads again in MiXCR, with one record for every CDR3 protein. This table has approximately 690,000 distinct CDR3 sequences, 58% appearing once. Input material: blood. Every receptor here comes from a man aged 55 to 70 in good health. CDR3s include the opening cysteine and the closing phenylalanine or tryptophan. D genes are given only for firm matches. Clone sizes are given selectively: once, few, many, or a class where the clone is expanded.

CDR3aa: CASSPQQGATSYEQYF
CDR3nt: TGTGCCAGCAGCCCACAACAGGGGGCTACGTCCTACGAGCAGTACTTC
d_gene: TRBD1
v_gene: TRBV9
abundance: .
j_gene: TRBJ2-7

CDR3aa: CASSLQRGEETQYF
CDR3nt: TGTGCCAGCAGCTTACAGCGGGGCGAAGAGACCCAGTACTTC
d_gene: TRBD2
v_gene: TRBV7-2
abundance: medium-sized
j_gene: TRBJ2-5

CDR3aa: CSVRRGPETQYF
CDR3nt: TGCAGCGTCCGTCGGGGTCCCGAGACCCAGTACTTC
d_gene: .
v_gene: TRBV29-1
abundance: .
j_gene: TRBJ2-5

CDR3aa: CSARSPGLAGTGELFF
CDR3nt: TGCAGTGCTAGATCGCCGGGACTAGCGGGCACCGGGGAGCTGTTTTTT
d_gene: TRBD2
v_gene: TRBV20-1
abundance: .
j_gene: TRBJ2-2

CDR3aa: CASSPRQVLGNEQFF
CDR3nt: TGTGCCAGCAGCCCTCGACAGGTCTTGGGCAATGAGCAGTTCTTC
d_gene: .
v_gene: TRBV2
abundance: .
j_gene: TRBJ2-1

CDR3aa: CASSQRIPRAGGPYNEQFF
CDR3nt: TGTGCCAGCAGCCAACGAATACCCCGAGCGGGGGGGCCCTACAATGAGCAGTTCTTC
d_gene: TRBD2
v_gene: TRBV7-6
abundance: .
j_gene: TRBJ2-1

CDR3aa: CATSDTRQGNYGYTF
CDR3nt: TGTGCCACCAGTGATACAAGACAGGGGAACTATGGCTACACCTTC
d_gene: TRBD1
v_gene: TRBV24-1
abundance: .
j_gene: TRBJ1-2

CDR3aa: CASSPRGGAKNIQYF
CDR3nt: TGTGCCAGCAGTCCCAGGGGGGGAGCCAAAAACATTCAGTACTTC
d_gene: .
v_gene: TRBV7-2
abundance: .
j_gene: TRBJ2-4

CDR3aa: CASSESGLTAFF
CDR3nt: TGTGCCAGCAGTGAGTCGGGCCTTACTGCGTTCTTC
d_gene: .
v_gene: TRBV2
abundance: .
j_gene: TRBJ2-1

CDR3aa: CASSMGGYEQYF
CDR3nt: TGTGCCAGTAGTATGGGCGGCTACGAGCAGTACTTC
d_gene: .
v_gene: TRBV19
abundance: few
j_gene: TRBJ2-7

CDR3aa: CSARDHGAELAKNIQYF
CDR3nt: TGCAGTGCTAGAGATCATGGAGCGGAATTAGCCAAAAACATTCAGTACTTC
d_gene: .
v_gene: TRBV20-1
abundance: .
j_gene: TRBJ2-4

CDR3aa: CSVGGTSSSYEQYF
CDR3nt: TGCAGCGTAGGGGGGACGTCCAGCTCCTACGAGCAGTACTTC
d_gene: .
v_gene: TRBV29-1
abundance: .
j_gene: TRBJ2-7

CDR3aa: CASSGVDAQYF
CDR3nt: TGCGCCAGCAGCGGGGTAGACGCGCAGTATTTT
d_gene: .
v_gene: TRBV4-1
abundance: .
j_gene: TRBJ2-3

CDR3aa: CSARDYTGNTEAFF
CDR3nt: TGCAGTGCTAGAGATTATACAGGAAACACTGAAGCTTTCTTT
d_gene: .
v_gene: TRBV20-1
abundance: .
j_gene: TRBJ1-1

CDR3aa: CSARPQVNTEAFF
CDR3nt: TGCAGTGCTCGCCCACAGGTGAACACTGAAGCTTTCTTT
d_gene: .
v_gene: TRBV20-1
abundance: .
j_gene: TRBJ1-1

CDR3aa: CSARQFKAGVQETQYF
CDR3nt: TGCAGTGCTAGACAGTTTAAGGCAGGGGTCCAAGAGACCCAGTACTTC
d_gene: .
v_gene: TRBV20-1
abundance: .
j_gene: TRBJ2-5

CDR3aa: CSASGQGVGEQYF
CDR3nt: TGCAGTGCTAGTGGACAGGGCGTCGGGGAGCAGTACTTC
d_gene: TRBD1
v_gene: TRBV20-1
abundance: .
j_gene: TRBJ2-7

CDR3aa: CASNLVGQGVHEQYF
CDR3nt: TGTGCCAGCAACCTCGTCGGACAGGGGGTCCACGAGCAGTACTTC
d_gene: TRBD1
v_gene: TRBV9
abundance: .
j_gene: TRBJ2-7

CDR3aa: CSEAGQGGGETQYF
CDR3nt: TGCAGCGAGGCGGGGCAGGGGGGCGGAGAGACCCAGTACTTC
d_gene: .
v_gene: TRBV29-1
abundance: .
j_gene: TRBJ2-5

CDR3aa: CASSRDRGVFF
CDR3nt: TGTGCCAGCAGCCGAGACAGGGGTGTTTTCTTT
d_gene: TRBD1
v_gene: TRBV27
abundance: few
j_gene: TRBJ1-1